This TCR beta chain is drawn from a study of T cell repertoires in cytomegalovirus infection. The study's findings and limits: Identification of carriers of CMV plus the relevant HLA was achieved through cumulative public TCR beta family frequency. Ex vivo, HLA-C-restricted CMV-specific TCR beta clonotypes prevailed over the rest of the response.

Worth noting for this clonotype: Its antigen is as yet unknown.

This CDR3 is built from 14 residues. Germline loops: CDR1 SQVTM, CDR2 ANQGSEA. Trimming pared 4 bases from V and 5 bases from J, leaving 15 bases between. TCRdb called the reads again in MiXCR, with one record for every CDR3 protein. The data hold 200,000 to 300,000 distinct CDR3 sequences, with over 8% observed a single time. The chain joins TRBV29-1 to TRBJ2-1, with D perhaps matching TRBD1 (6 bases). The clonotype was recovered from a human donor in good health (CMV status not recorded). Some clones in this sample may be carry-over from other donors' samples. The sample comprised PBMCs. DNA for the CDR3: TGCAGCGTTGGAACAGGGATGGGGAACAATGAGCAGTTCTTC. Protein sequence: CSVGTGMGNNEQFF.